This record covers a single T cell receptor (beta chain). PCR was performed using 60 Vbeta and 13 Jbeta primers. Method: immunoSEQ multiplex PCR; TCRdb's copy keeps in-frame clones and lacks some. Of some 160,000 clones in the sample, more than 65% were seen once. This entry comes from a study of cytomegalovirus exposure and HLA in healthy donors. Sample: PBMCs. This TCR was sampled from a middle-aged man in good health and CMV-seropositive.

This chain's CDR3 is CASSPGQGARLYYGYTF. In DNA form, the CDR3 reads TGCGCCAGCAGCCCCGGACAGGGGGCTAGACTTTACTATGGCTACACCTTC. The chain uses TRBV5-1 and TRBJ1-2; 11 bases fit TRBD1. Trimming at V came to 4 bases and at J to 3 bases, leaving 11 bases not matched to a gene. From germline, CDR1 is SGHRS and CDR2 YFSETQ. The CDR3 has 17 amino acids. The variable domain in full, completed from reference TRBV5-1 and TRBJ1-2, reads KAGVTQTPRYLIKTRGQQVTLSCSPISGHRSVSWYQQTPGQGLQFLFEYFSETQRNKGNFPGRFSGRQFSNSRSEMNVSTLELGDSALYLCASSPGQGARLYYGYTFGSGTRLTVV.